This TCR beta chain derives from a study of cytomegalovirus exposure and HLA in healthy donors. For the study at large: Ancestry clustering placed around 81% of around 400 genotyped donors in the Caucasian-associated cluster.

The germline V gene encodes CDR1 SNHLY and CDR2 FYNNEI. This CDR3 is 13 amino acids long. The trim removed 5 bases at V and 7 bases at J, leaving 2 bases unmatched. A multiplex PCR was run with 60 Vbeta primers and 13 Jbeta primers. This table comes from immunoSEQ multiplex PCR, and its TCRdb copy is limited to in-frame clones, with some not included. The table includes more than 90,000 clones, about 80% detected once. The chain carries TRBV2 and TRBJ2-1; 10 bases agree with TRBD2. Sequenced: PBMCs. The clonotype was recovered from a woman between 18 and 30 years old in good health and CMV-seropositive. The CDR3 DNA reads TGTGCCAGCAGTCCTAGCGGGAGAAATGAGCAGTTCTTC. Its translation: CASSPSGRNEQFF.